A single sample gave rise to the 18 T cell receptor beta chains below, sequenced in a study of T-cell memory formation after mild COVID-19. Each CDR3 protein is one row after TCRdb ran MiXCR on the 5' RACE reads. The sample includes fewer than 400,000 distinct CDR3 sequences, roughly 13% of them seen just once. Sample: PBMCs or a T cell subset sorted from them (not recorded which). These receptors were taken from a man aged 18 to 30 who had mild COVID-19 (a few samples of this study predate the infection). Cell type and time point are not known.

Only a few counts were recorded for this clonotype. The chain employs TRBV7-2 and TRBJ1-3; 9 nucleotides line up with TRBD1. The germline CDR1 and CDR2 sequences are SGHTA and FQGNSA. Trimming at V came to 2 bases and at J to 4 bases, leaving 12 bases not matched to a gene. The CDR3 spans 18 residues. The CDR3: CASSLRQIGTGLGNTIYF. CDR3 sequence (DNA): TGTGCCAGCAGCTTACGCCAAATCGGGACAGGGCTAGGAAACACCATATATTTT.

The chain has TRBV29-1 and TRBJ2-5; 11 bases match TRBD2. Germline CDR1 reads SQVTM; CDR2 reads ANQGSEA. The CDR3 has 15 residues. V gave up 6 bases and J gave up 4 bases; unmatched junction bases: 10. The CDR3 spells CSVQTATSGGETQYF. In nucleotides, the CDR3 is TGCAGCGTCCAAACGGCCACTAGCGGGGGAGAGACCCAGTACTTC.

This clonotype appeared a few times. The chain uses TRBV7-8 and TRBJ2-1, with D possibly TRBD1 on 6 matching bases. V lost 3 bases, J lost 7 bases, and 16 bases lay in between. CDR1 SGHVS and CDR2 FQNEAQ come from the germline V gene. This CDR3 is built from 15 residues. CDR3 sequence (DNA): TGTGCCAGCAGCTTCCGGGACACAAGGGCGAATGAGCAGTTCTTC. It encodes CASSFRDTRANEQFF.

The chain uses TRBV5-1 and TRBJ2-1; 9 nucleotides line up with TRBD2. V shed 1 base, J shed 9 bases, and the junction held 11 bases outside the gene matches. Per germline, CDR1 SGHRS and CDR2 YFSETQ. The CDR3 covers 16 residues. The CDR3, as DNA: TGCGCCAGCAGCTTGACGGCGGGGGGGGCTGGTGGTGAGCAGTTCTTC. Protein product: CASSLTAGGAGGEQFF.

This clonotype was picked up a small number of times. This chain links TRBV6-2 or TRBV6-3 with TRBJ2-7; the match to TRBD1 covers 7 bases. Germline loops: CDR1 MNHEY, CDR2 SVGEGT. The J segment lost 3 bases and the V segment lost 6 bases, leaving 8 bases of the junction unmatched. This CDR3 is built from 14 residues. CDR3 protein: CASRRQGPYYEQYV. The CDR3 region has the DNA TGTGCCAGCAGGAGACAGGGACCCTACTACGAGCAGTACGTC.

The CDR3 nucleotides are TGTGCCAGCAGCCCGAGACAGGGGCGGAACACTGAAGCTTTCTTT. Its protein product is CASSPRQGRNTEAFF. This rearrangement joins TRBV7-2 to TRBJ1-1; 8 positions agree with TRBD1. This CDR3 spans 15 amino acids. Looked up from germline, CDR1 is SGHTA and CDR2 is FQGNSA. The V and J ends lost 5 bases and 1 base, in that order; junction bases with no gene match: 6.

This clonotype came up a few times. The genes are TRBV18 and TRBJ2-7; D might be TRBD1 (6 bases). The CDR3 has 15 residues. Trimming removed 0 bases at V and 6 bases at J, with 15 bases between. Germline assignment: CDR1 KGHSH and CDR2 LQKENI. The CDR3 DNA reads TGTGCCAGCTCACCACCTTCAGGGACAAGGGTCGAGCAGTACTTC. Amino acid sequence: CASSPPSGTRVEQYF. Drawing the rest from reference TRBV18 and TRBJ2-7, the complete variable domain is NAGVMQNPRHLVRRRGQEARLRCSPMKGHSHVYWYRQLPEEGLKFMVYLQKENIIDESGMPKERFSAEFPKEGPSILRIQQVVRGDSAAYFCASSPPSGTRVEQYFGPGTRLTVT.

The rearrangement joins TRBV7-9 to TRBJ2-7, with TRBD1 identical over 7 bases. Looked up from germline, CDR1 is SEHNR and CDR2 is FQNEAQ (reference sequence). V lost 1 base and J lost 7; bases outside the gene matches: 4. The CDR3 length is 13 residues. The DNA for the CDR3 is TGTGCCAGCAGCTTAGGAGGGGGCGGAGAGCAGTACGTC. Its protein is CASSLGGGGEQYV.

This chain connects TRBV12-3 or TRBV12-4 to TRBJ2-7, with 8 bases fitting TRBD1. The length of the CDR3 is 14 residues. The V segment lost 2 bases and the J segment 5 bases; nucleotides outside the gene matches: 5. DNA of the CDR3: TGTGCCAGCAGTTTACAGGGGGCTCGGGACGAGCAGTACGTC. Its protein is CASSLQGARDEQYV.

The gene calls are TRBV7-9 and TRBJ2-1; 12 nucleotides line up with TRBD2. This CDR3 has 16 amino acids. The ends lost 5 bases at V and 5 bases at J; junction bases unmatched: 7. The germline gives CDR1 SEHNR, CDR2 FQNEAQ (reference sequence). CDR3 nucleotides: TGTGCCAGCAGCCCCCGGACTAGCGGGGCGAACAATGAGCAGTTCTTC. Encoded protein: CASSPRTSGANNEQFF.

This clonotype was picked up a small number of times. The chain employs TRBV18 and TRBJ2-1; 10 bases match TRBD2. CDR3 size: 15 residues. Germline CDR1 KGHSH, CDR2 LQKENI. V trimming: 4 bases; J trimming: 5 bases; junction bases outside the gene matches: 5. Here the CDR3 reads CASSLLAGDHNEQFF. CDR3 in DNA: TGTGCCAGCTCACTCCTAGCGGGGGATCACAATGAGCAGTTCTTC.

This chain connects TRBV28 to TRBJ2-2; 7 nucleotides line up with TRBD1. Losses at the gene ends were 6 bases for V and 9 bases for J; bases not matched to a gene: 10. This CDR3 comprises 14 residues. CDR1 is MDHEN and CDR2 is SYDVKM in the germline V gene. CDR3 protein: CASREGQGVRELFF. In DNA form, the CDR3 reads TGTGCCAGCAGAGAGGGGCAGGGGGTGCGGGAGCTGTTTTTT.

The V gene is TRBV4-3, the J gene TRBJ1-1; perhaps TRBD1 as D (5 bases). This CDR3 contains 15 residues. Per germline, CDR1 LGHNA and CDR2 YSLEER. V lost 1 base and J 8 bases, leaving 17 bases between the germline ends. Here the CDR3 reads CASSQAGAVRGEAFF. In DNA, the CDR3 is TGCGCCAGCAGCCAAGCTGGGGCGGTTCGAGGGGAAGCTTTCTTT.

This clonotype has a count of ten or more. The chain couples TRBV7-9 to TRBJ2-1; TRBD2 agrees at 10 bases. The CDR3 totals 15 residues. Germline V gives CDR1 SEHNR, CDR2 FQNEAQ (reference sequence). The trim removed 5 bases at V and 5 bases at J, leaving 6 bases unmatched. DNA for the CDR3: TGTGCCAGCAGCCCCACTAGCGGGGCGGACAATGAGCAGTTCTTC. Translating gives CASSPTSGADNEQFF.

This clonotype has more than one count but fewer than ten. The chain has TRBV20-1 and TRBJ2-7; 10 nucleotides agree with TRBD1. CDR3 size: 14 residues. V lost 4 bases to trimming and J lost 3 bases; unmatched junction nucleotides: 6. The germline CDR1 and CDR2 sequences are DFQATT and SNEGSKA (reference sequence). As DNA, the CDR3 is TGCAGTGCTAAGAGGGACAGGGGAGTCTACGAGCAGTACTTC. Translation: CSAKRDRGVYEQYF.

Here the CDR3 reads CSASGLAAYNEQFF. CDR3 bases: TGCAGTGCTTCGGGACTAGCGGCCTACAATGAGCAGTTCTTC. The gene calls are TRBV20-1 and TRBJ2-1; 11 positions match TRBD2. V shed 5 bases and J 2 bases; nucleotides not matched to a gene: 2. Germline-derived CDR1 and CDR2 are DFQATT and SNEGSKA (reference sequence). The CDR3 covers 14 residues.

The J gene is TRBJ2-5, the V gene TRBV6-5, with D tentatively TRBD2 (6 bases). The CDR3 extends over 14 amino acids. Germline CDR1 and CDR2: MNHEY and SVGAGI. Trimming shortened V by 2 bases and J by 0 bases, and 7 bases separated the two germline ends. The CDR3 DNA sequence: TGTGCCAGCAGTTACGCGGGGTACCAAGAGACCCAGTACTTC. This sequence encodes CASSYAGYQETQYF.

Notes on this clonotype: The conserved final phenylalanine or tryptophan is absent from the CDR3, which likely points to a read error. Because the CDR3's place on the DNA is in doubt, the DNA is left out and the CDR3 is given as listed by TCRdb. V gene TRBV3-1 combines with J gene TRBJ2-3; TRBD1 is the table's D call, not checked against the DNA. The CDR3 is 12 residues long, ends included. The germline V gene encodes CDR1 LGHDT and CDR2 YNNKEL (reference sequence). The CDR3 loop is CASSQDPAGVDS.